The subject of this entry is one T cell receptor (beta chain). This clone appeared a few times. The target of this receptor is not known. Qualities for individual bases were not recorded, and no much larger clone is one base off. The sample originates from a study of cytomegalovirus exposure and HLA in healthy donors (dated by TCRdb to between 2016 and 2019). Study-wide context: An earlier analysis of around 600 of the donors reported about 250 Gb of sequence data and 117 million unique TCR beta sequences from about 179 million T cells. Rather than drawing on any new phenotypic data, the later analysis identified candidate immune exposures from TCR beta sequences and the way those sequences occurred across donors. Roughly 5 DR-DQ haplotypes were treated as single units for association and clustering because of strong linkage in the cohort. The study aimed to test whether signatures of past pathogen exposure could be identified by cataloging public T cell receptors. Among the roughly 400 genotyped donors, around 79% belonged to the genetic ancestry cluster associated with self-reported Caucasian donors. Alongside the repertoire data, information on donor age, sex, ethnicity and CMV serostatus was compiled. The number of donors typed differed by locus, with 629-630 for A, B, C, DRB1 and DQB1, more than 500 for DQA1, 600 to 610 for DPA1, and approximately 470 for DPB1. High-throughput TCR immunosequencing, statistical association of individual TCRs with disease status, and machine learning were combined to predict cytomegalovirus infection status. A later analysis re-analyzed previously published TCR beta repertoires from roughly 690 donors and added high-resolution HLA genotyping to study TCR occurrence patterns. Class I and class II HLA loci were covered by the typing at four-digit resolution. Besides the first cohort of roughly 660 subjects, a separate validation cohort made up of 120 different subjects was used. An early release covering 550 to 650 HLA-typed donors comprised about 300 gigabases of sequencing data and around 85 million unique TCR sequences. A later genetic analysis took genome-wide SNP genotypes for about three fifths of the 666 donors and used that subset as a discovery cohort. All discovery cohort repertoires had been generated using a single sequencing platform. The T cell repertoires of under 700 subjects were profiled by immunosequencing and related to cytomegalovirus serostatus. An earlier analysis of some 600 of the donors applied high-throughput TCR beta sequencing to assess whether each TCR beta V gene segment acted as functional or pseudogenic. On average, roughly 250,000 unique TCR beta nucleotide sequences were sequenced per donor among more than 350 genotyped donors of the cohort, with roughly a sixth of those sequences being non-productive. What the research found in general, with its limitations: The authors suggested that the approach could potentially be generalized to other disease states and immunological phenotypes. A further reported finding was that TCR beta sequences accurately predicted the HLA-A and HLA-B alleles for most subjects in the first cohort. Broadly in line with IMGT annotations, most TCR beta V segments showed up in productive rearrangements about 87% or about 30% of the time in an earlier analysis of several hundred of the donors. A cluster of highly shared sequence variants was judged likely to represent a technical artifact of the sequencing pipeline. Linkage disequilibrium might explain the correlated functional status among segregating V segments, but an unknown experimental factor could not be ruled out. The study listed 150 to 200 TCR beta chains as associated with cytomegalovirus. Roughly uniform sequencing depth across donors was assumed in presence/absence analyses, although this assumption may not hold. In a later analysis, most CMV-associated TCR beta chains were found to appear HLA-restricted, with HLA associations seemingly driven largely by CMV exposure. Several of the top co-occurrence clusters appeared to be linked to parvovirus B19, influenza, CMV and Epstein-Barr virus, according to a later analysis. Three of the identified cytomegalovirus-associated TCR beta chains were confirmed in vitro to be specific for cytomegalovirus antigens. Cytomegalovirus status was reported to be diagnosed by the classifier with high specificity and sensitivity in both the original and validation cohorts. Because HLA typing was unavailable for some donors at each locus, only the typed subset was used in association tests. When HLA alleles, especially DR and DQ, strongly co-occurred, TCR associations were difficult to assign to individual alleles. For the cohort, immune exposure information was limited to CMV serostatus. In a later analysis, HLA-associated TCR beta chains were found to be more clonally expanded and to have lower generation probabilities than equally common non-associated chains. An association between a missense DCLRE1C variant and V-gene and J-gene trimming of TCR beta chains was found in a later genetic analysis and replicated in an independent cohort. Most TCR sequences were seen in very few donors, while some public TCRs were found in many individuals. Because the 87-base-pair reads could not distinguish some IMGT-functional V segments, including TRBV6-2 and TRBV6-3, those segments were excluded. In a later analysis, around 17,000 TCR beta sequences were associated with specific HLA alleles at a false discovery rate of 0.05. In a later genetic analysis, fewer N-insertions in productive TCRs were reported among donors in an Asian-associated ancestry cluster than the 666-donor mean. In a later analysis, the rate of TCR association differed among HLA loci, with DRB1 alleles having the most associated TCRs and HLA-C alleles having the fewest. This cohort had only TCR beta chains sequenced, and the lack of alpha or paired-chain data limited which features could be detected. Because counts were too low, more than 15 rarely observed V segments, including chromosome 9 orphons, were excluded from the earlier analysis of 587 of the donors.

The cohort consisted of 666 healthy bone marrow donors. Cohort members were all nominally healthy when sampled, although unrecorded immune exposures were likely present. The donor was CMV seronegative and was included in the group of 352 seronegative cohort members. Each donor provided a peripheral blood sample, and peripheral blood mononuclear cells were used for TCR beta sequencing. Genomic DNA was extracted from the blood cell samples with the Qiagen DNeasy Blood Extraction Kit. Libraries were constructed by the immunoSEQ multiplex PCR assay. For the multiplex PCR, a mixture combining 60 forward primers for TCR Vbeta segments and 13 reverse primers for TCR Jbeta segments was used. The CDR3 region of rearranged TCR beta genes was amplified from genomic DNA by a multiplex PCR assay. The Illumina HiSeq System was used to sequence the amplified TCR beta libraries as 87-base-pair reads. Turning to the authors' computational methods: In a later analysis, about 80 million unique TCR beta chains were counted across the roughly 610 repertoires, and some 10 million of these chains were shared by at least two donors. Raw reads were error-corrected and collapsed into unique sequences with a nearest-neighbor algorithm that merged closely related sequences to remove PCR and sequencing errors. Alignment of CDR3 sequences to IMGT reference sequences was used to assign V, D and J gene segments. For a sequence to be retained, at least a six-nucleotide match to both a V gene segment and a J gene segment was required. A rearrangement was called productive if the CDR3 had no stop codons and remained in frame with V and J, and every other rearrangement was called non-productive. CDR3 was defined by IMGT convention, running from the second conserved V-encoded cysteine to the conserved J-encoded phenylalanine. Sequences without an unambiguous match to a single V gene segment were excluded from the earlier analysis of almost 600 of the donors. An earlier analysis of a few hundred of the donors classified V segments as functional when productive rearrangements were above 56.7% and as segregating when the standard deviation between donors was above 5%. To diagnose cytomegalovirus status from the catalog of TCR beta chain sequences, a statistical classification framework was built. V and J gene assignment, in a later analysis, came from comparing TCR nucleotide sequences with IMGT/GENE-DB human TR gene sequences. In a later analysis, CDR3 sequences and most-parsimonious VDJ recombination scenarios were assigned using the TCRdist pipeline. In a later analysis, each TCR beta chain was defined by its CDR3 amino acid sequence together with its V-gene family, and reads lacking a unique V-gene family were excluded. To address suspected cross-contamination and a sequencing artifact, a later analysis removed approximately 600 highly shared, low-generation-probability nucleotide sequences. For each public chain, a later analysis derived a clonal expansion index from normalized ranks of inferred template counts within each repertoire. In a later analysis, generation probabilities were computed with a VDJ recombination model fitted to out-of-frame rearrangements, and the resulting probabilities were checked against IGoR. Hypergeometric tests were used in a later analysis to score TCR-TCR, TCR-HLA and TCR-CMV co-occurrence, with a repertoire-size bias correction applied to the TCR pairs. False discovery rates were estimated in a later analysis by permuting HLA or CMV assignments 20 times. In a later analysis, co-occurring TCRs were grouped using DBSCAN, with TCRdist sequence similarity added in when clustering inside HLA-allele-positive subsets. Co-occurrence clustering excluded repertoires with fewer than 30,000 or more than 120,000 public chains, plus five with anomalous nucleotide sharing. The immuneACCESS repertoire file appears here via TCRdb, limited to in-frame rearrangements. These files lack a portion of the clones; in checked studies, under half of the deficit traces to unresolved V genes, and the cause of the others is not known. Clonal size and the V and J genes are those of that table, whereas D and trimming came from the DNA. The sample profile shows around 53,000 clones; nearly 85% of them were found once. The ten largest clones capture roughly 1.5% of the sample.

The CDR3, cysteine through phenylalanine, is 15 amino acids long. Of all the DNA, just the CDR3 is kept, 45 bases in frame from base 1. The germline V gene encodes CDR1 KGHSH and CDR2 LQKENI. V loses 1 base, J loses 5 bases, and the germline ends lie 12 bases apart. The TCR originated in a man between 25 and 39 years old in good health and CMV-seronegative. The sample comprised PBMCs. This chain is built from TRBV18 and TRBJ2-1, with TRBD1 as a weak D call on 5 bases. The DNA reads TGTGCCAGCTCACCACTTAGGGGTGCAAACAATGAGCAGTTCTTC. Its product reads: CASSPLRGANNEQFF.